The rows below give T cell receptor beta chains drawn from one sample of a study of preoperative IRX-2 immunotherapy in early breast cancer. Generated by immunoSEQ multiplex PCR, the TCRdb table keeps only in-frame clones and is missing some. The data contain around 40,000 clones, 77% of them singletons. The source was tumor tissue, collected after IRX-2 immunotherapy. All receptors come from a human donor with breast cancer. Each CDR3 is given with its conserved first and last residue. The D gene is left open where the match is weak. Not all rows give a size; the values are once, few, many and, for expanded clones, a class.

j_gene	v_gene	abundance	d_gene	CDR3aa	CDR3nt
TRBJ2-6	TRBV11-3	.	.	CASLLGGTLSGANVLTF	TGTGCCAGCTTACTTGGGGGGACTCTCTCTGGGGCCAACGTCCTGACTTTC
TRBJ1-4	TRBV19	.	TRBD1	CASSDRDRGKLFF	TGTGCCAGTAGCGACCGGGACAGGGGAAAACTGTTTTTT
TRBJ1-2	TRBV6-1	.	.	CASSEAPGDYGYTF	TGTGCCAGCAGTGAAGCGCCAGGGGACTATGGCTACACCTTC
TRBJ2-6	TRBV6-8	few	TRBD1	CASSVGQAGWANVLTF	TGTGCCAGTTCCGTGGGACAGGCGGGCTGGGCCAACGTCCTGACTTTC
TRBJ1-5	TRBV7-1	.	TRBD1	CASSLYTGGSRNQPQHF	TGTGCCAGCAGCTTGTATACAGGGGGTTCACGCAATCAGCCCCAGCATTTT
TRBJ2-5	TRBV19	.	.	CASSSIGTDEETQYF	TGTGCCAGTAGTAGTATCGGAACGGATGAAGAGACCCAGTACTTC
TRBJ2-5	TRBV5-1	.	.	CASSLLGRTETQYF	TGCGCCAGCAGCTTGTTGGGCAGGACAGAGACCCAGTACTTC
TRBJ1-2	TRBV6-8	few	.	CASSPRGPGNNYGYTF	TGTGCCAGCAGTCCTAGAGGCCCGGGAAATAACTATGGCTACACCTTC
TRBJ1-1	TRBV7-4	.	TRBD1	CASSEDRQGRGTEAFF	TGTGCCAGCAGCGAAGATCGACAGGGGAGAGGTACTGAAGCTTTCTTT
TRBJ2-7	TRBV18	.	.	CASSRDGYEQYF	TGTGCCAGCTCACGGGACGGTTACGAGCAGTACTTC
TRBJ2-7	TRBV28	.	TRBD2	CASIASGSYEQYF	TGTGCCAGCATCGCTAGCGGGAGCTACGAGCAGTACTTC
TRBJ2-2	TRBV15	.	.	CATSREGVNTGELFF	TGTGCCACCAGCAGAGAAGGGGTGAACACCGGGGAGCTGTTTTTT
TRBJ1-1	TRBV7-7	.	.	CASSKSPTVNTEAFF	TGTGCCAGCAGCAAGAGCCCGACGGTGAACACTGAAGCTTTCTTT
TRBJ1-1	TRBV18	once	.	CASSPLGPGIESLAFF	TGTGCCAGCTCACCGCTGGGGCCGGGTATTGAATCGCTGGCTTTCTTT
TRBJ2-1	TRBV7-7	few	.	CASSFDLSSYNEQFF	TGTGCCAGCAGCTTCGACCTCTCCTCCTACAATGAGCAGTTCTTC
TRBJ1-2	TRBV6-8	.	TRBD1	CATQQGAKGYTF	TGTGCCACCCAACAGGGGGCTAAGGGCTACACCTTC
TRBJ1-2	TRBV14	once	.	CASSLTAGGYTF	TGTGCCAGCAGCCTTACTGCAGGAGGCTACACCTTC
TRBJ1-2	TRBV6-8	.	TRBD1	CASMTNRGYGYTF	TGTGCCAGCATGACTAACAGGGGATATGGCTACACCTTC
TRBJ1-3	TRBV19	once	.	CASRGGNTIYF	TGTGCCAGTCGAGGGGGAAACACCATATATTTT
TRBJ1-1	TRBV19	.	.	CASSPRTVNTEAFF	TGTGCCAGTAGCCCCCGGACAGTGAACACTGAAGCTTTCTTT
TRBJ1-1	TRBV5-1	once	.	CASSRSGEDTEAFF	TGCGCCAGCAGCAGGTCAGGGGAGGACACTGAAGCTTTCTTT
TRBJ1-1	TRBV1	.	.	CASSQVYPGSTEAFF	TGCGCCAGCAGCCAAGTTTATCCGGGAAGCACTGAAGCTTTCTTT
TRBJ2-1	TRBV30	.	.	CAWSASGLKNEQFF	TGTGCCTGGAGTGCCTCGGGACTTAAAAATGAGCAGTTCTTC
TRBJ1-2	TRBV29-1	.	.	CSVEGQSAQPFDPYGYTF	TGCAGCGTTGAAGGGCAGTCAGCACAGCCATTCGATCCCTATGGCTACACCTTC
TRBJ1-1	TRBV29-1	.	TRBD1	CSVRPTGDPEAFF	TGCAGCGTCCGCCCCACAGGGGACCCTGAAGCTTTCTTT
TRBJ1-1	TRBV30	.	.	CAWSLSEMTEAFF	TGTGCCTGGAGTCTCTCCGAGATGACTGAAGCTTTCTTT
TRBJ2-7	TRBV19	.	.	CASSIYPRTYEQYF	TGTGCCAGTAGTATTTACCCGCGGACCTACGAGCAGTACTTC
TRBJ1-6	TRBV6-8	.	TRBD1	CASSYLRTGDNSPLHF	TGTGCCAGCAGTTACCTAAGGACAGGGGATAATTCACCCCTCCACTTT
TRBJ1-3	TRBV19	.	.	CASIDPAGNTIYF	TGTGCCAGTATCGACCCCGCTGGAAACACCATATATTTT
TRBJ2-2	TRBV5-1	.	TRBD2	CASREAAGTGELFF	TGCGCCAGCAGAGAGGCAGCGGGGACCGGGGAGCTGTTTTTT
TRBJ2-2	TRBV19	.	TRBD2	CASSRVPGGNTGELFF	TGTGCCAGTAGTCGAGTTCCGGGAGGGAACACCGGGGAGCTGTTTTTT
TRBJ1-3	TRBV7-4	.	.	CASSLGFGNTIYF	TGTGCCAGCAGCTTAGGCTTCGGAAACACCATATATTTT
TRBJ1-4	TRBV5-1	once	.	CASSLNWGREKLFF	TGCGCCAGCAGCTTGAATTGGGGGAGGGAAAAACTGTTTTTT
TRBJ2-7	TRBV15	.	TRBD1	CATSRAGQDMEQYF	TGTGCCACCAGCAGAGCGGGACAGGACATGGAGCAGTACTTC
TRBJ2-3	TRBV11-3	.	.	CASSLSGGSTDTQYF	TGTGCCAGCAGCTTGTCGGGGGGCTCCACAGATACGCAGTATTTT
TRBJ2-5	TRBV7-1	few	.	CASSPSPKETQYF	TGTGCCAGCAGCCCCTCCCCCAAAGAGACCCAGTACTTC
TRBJ2-5	TRBV28	.	.	CASSLSSALETQYF	TGTGCCAGCAGTTTAAGCTCCGCCTTGGAGACCCAGTACTTC
TRBJ1-6	TRBV7-6	.	.	CASSLTSGQGSYNSPLHF	TGTGCCAGCAGCCTCACATCAGGGCAGGGCTCCTATAATTCACCCCTCCACTTT
TRBJ1-1	TRBV28	.	.	CASSSPGTEAFF	TGTGCCAGCAGTTCCCCGGGAACTGAAGCTTTCTTT
TRBJ2-7	TRBV15	.	.	CATSRVGTQTYEQYF	TGTGCCACCAGCAGAGTGGGGACACAAACCTACGAGCAGTACTTC
TRBJ2-1	TRBV6-8	.	.	CASSYDRSGLGNEQFF	TGTGCCAGCAGCTACGACAGATCGGGACTCGGGAATGAGCAGTTCTTC
TRBJ2-7	TRBV7-2	once	.	CASSPRRLEKCRF	TGTGCCAGCAGCCCACGCAGACTAGAAAAATGCCGGTTC
TRBJ1-2	TRBV6-1	.	.	CAISEGVYGYTF	TGTGCCATCAGTGAAGGGGTCTATGGCTACACCTTC
TRBJ1-1	TRBV6-8	.	.	CASRAPSRMNTEAFF	TGTGCCAGCCGGGCTCCCTCTAGAATGAACACTGAAGCTTTCTTT
TRBJ1-5	TRBV19	.	TRBD1	CASRPTGPSNQPQHF	TGTGCCAGTAGACCGACAGGGCCTAGCAATCAGCCCCAGCATTTT
TRBJ2-7	TRBV29-1	.	TRBD1	CSVTGTGVYEQYF	TGCAGCGTTACCGGGACAGGGGTCTACGAGCAGTACTTC
TRBJ2-1	TRBV5-1	.	TRBD1	CASSLGDRDYNEQFF	TGCGCCAGCAGCTTGGGGGACAGGGATTACAATGAGCAGTTCTTC
TRBJ2-7	TRBV23-1	.	.	CASSSLPGYDYEQYF	TGCGCCAGCAGCTCCCTTCCCGGCTATGACTACGAGCAGTACTTC
TRBJ1-2	TRBV15	.	.	CATSRGRGDYGYTF	TGTGCCACCAGCAGAGGCAGGGGAGACTATGGCTACACCTTC
TRBJ1-3	TRBV14	.	.	CASRRTAGNTIYF	TGTGCCAGCAGGCGGACAGCTGGAAACACCATATATTTT
TRBJ2-6	TRBV6-7	.	.	CASSESWHGANVLTF	TGTGCCAGCAGTGAATCCTGGCATGGGGCCAACGTCCTGACTTTC
TRBJ1-5	TRBV7-7	.	.	CASSPRGGGNQPQHF	TGTGCCAGCAGCCCCCGGGGAGGCGGCAATCAGCCCCAGCATTTT
TRBJ2-3	TRBV10-2	.	TRBD2	CASRGSGRIDTQYF	TGCGCCAGCAGGGGTAGCGGGAGGATCGATACGCAGTATTTT
TRBJ1-1	TRBV28	.	.	CASSFLRGRTEAFF	TGTGCCAGCAGTTTTCTCAGGGGCCGGACTGAAGCTTTCTTT
TRBJ2-3	TRBV5-1	once	TRBD2	CASSLGLAGNTDTQYF	TGCGCCAGCAGCTTGGGACTAGCGGGGAACACAGATACGCAGTATTTT